Reported below is one TCR beta chain. The data were taken from a study of cytomegalovirus exposure and HLA in healthy donors. The CDR3 extends over 13 amino acids. Trimming took 4 bases from V and 4 from J, leaving 8 bases between them. CDR1 and CDR2 from the germline V gene are MNHNY and SVGAGI (reference sequence). Primers for the PCR totalled 60 Vbeta and 13 Jbeta. The table came from immunoSEQ multiplex PCR; TCRdb's copy has only in-frame clones and leaves some out. The sample has 170,000 or so clones; around three quarters are singletons. This TCR came from a boy younger than 18 in good health and CMV-seronegative. The chain combines TRBV6-6 with TRBJ1-3; D unclear. The sequenced sample consisted of PBMCs. The CDR3 DNA reads as TGTGCCAGCAGTTCGGCAGGCGGAAACACCATATATTTT. Translation: CASSSAGGNTIYF.